This is a list of T cell receptor beta chains from one sample in a study of blood T cell repertoires in COVID-19. Libraries were prepared by immunoSEQ multiplex PCR; TCRdb keeps only in-frame clonotypes and omits some of them. This table has roughly 170,000 clones, approximately 79% appearing once. The sample comprised peripheral blood. Source of these receptors: a woman in her seventies with acute or convalescent COVID-19. Each CDR3 is given with its conserved first and last residue. D genes are given only for firm matches. Clone size is given for some rows only: seen once, a few or many times, or a class if the clone is expanded.

V	size	D	length	J	DNA	CDR3
TRBV6-6	NA	NA	13	TRBJ2-1	TGTGCCAGCAGTTACTCGATTGTCGGGGAGCAGTTCTTC	CASSYSIVGEQFF
TRBV29-1	NA	NA	12	TRBJ2-6	TGCAGCGTTGGACAGGGGGCCAACGTCCTGACTTTC	CSVGQGANVLTF
TRBV15	NA	NA	16	TRBJ1-1	TGTGCCACCAGCAGAGATCTCGCAGGGGCAGACACTGAAGCTTTCTTT	CATSRDLAGADTEAFF
TRBV24-1	few	NA	17	TRBJ1-5	TGTGCCACCAGTGATTTGGCGGGGAGCAGCGGGCATCAGCCCCAGCATTTT	CATSDLAGSSGHQPQHF
TRBV6-5	NA	TRBD1	15	TRBJ2-7	TGTGCCAGCAGAGTAACGGGACAGGGAAGCCACGAGCAGTACTTC	CASRVTGQGSHEQYF
TRBV3-1/TRBV3-2	NA	NA	12	TRBJ2-5	TGTGCCAGCAGTCGCAGCGGGGAGACCCAGTACTTC	CASSRSGETQYF
TRBV6-6	NA	NA	14	TRBJ1-1	TGTGCCAGCAGTTACTCGAATACATACACTGAAGCTTTCTTT	CASSYSNTYTEAFF
TRBV20-1	NA	NA	15	TRBJ2-3	TGCAGTGCTAGTATAGTAGATCCTAGCACAGATACGCAGTATTTT	CSASIVDPSTDTQYF
TRBV6-1	once	NA	15	TRBJ1-3	TGTGCCAGCAGTGAAGCGGCGGTCTCTGGAAACACCATATATTTT	CASSEAAVSGNTIYF
TRBV10-3	NA	NA	14	TRBJ1-3	TGTGCCATCGCTTCACGGGACTCTGGAAACACCATATATTTT	CAIASRDSGNTIYF
TRBV6-5	NA	NA	14	TRBJ1-2	TGTGCCAGCAGTCAGTCAGGGAGGTCGTATGGCTACACCTTC	CASSQSGRSYGYTF
TRBV6-5	NA	NA	14	TRBJ1-5	TGTGCCAGCAAGGCGGGAAATAGCAATCAGCCCCAGCATTTT	CASKAGNSNQPQHF
TRBV25-1	NA	TRBD1	17	TRBJ1-2	TGTGCCAGCAGTCGCGAGGGGACAGGGGGCGAGCGCTATGGCTACACCTTC	CASSREGTGGERYGYTF
TRBV27	NA	NA	15	TRBJ2-1	TGTGCCAGCAGTTTCGTTACCGCGTCCTACAATGAGCAGTTCTTC	CASSFVTASYNEQFF
TRBV2	NA	NA	14	TRBJ1-5	TGTGCCAGCAGGGTGGACAGCGTCAATCAGCCCCAGCATTTT	CASRVDSVNQPQHF
TRBV3-1/TRBV3-2	NA	NA	14	TRBJ1-2	TGTGCCAGCAGCCAACCCGGGACTTGGGATGGCTACACCTTC	CASSQPGTWDGYTF
TRBV3-1/TRBV3-2	few	NA	14	TRBJ1-5	TGTGCCAGCAGCCAAGGGGGCGTTAGGCAGCCCCAGCATTTT	CASSQGGVRQPQHF
TRBV3-1/TRBV3-2	NA	TRBD1	13	TRBJ2-3	TGTGCCAGCAGCCCAGGGGGTACAGATACGCAGTATTTT	CASSPGGTDTQYF
TRBV11-2	NA	NA	12	TRBJ1-6	TGTGCCAGCAGCTGGAGTAATTCACCCCTCCACTTT	CASSWSNSPLHF
TRBV20-1	NA	NA	17	TRBJ1-4	TGCAGTGCTAGTTGGGGCACGGTTTTAGGCACTATTGAAAAACTGTTTTTT	CSASWGTVLGTIEKLFF
TRBV19	NA	TRBD1	15	TRBJ2-3	TGTGCCAGTAGTAGGGGACAGGGTCATACAGATACGCAGTATTTT	CASSRGQGHTDTQYF
TRBV7-3	few	NA	13	TRBJ1-2	TGTGCCAGCAGCGGCAGGAACAACTATGGCTACACCTTC	CASSGRNNYGYTF
TRBV12-3/TRBV12-4	NA	NA	11	TRBJ2-7	TGTGCCAGCAGTACGACGGGCGAGCAGTACTTC	CASSTTGEQYF
TRBV3-1/TRBV3-2	once	NA	17	TRBJ1-6	TGTGCCAGCAGCCCCCAAAGGGGGGGGGTTAGGAATTCACCCCTCCACTTT	CASSPQRGGVRNSPLHF
TRBV5-1	NA	NA	13	TRBJ1-1	TGCGCCAGCGTCTCGGGGGAGAACACTGAAGCTTTCTTT	CASVSGENTEAFF
TRBV5-1	NA	TRBD1	16	TRBJ2-1	TGCGCCAGCACCCAGGGACAGAGCGGCTCCTACAATGAGCAGTTCTTC	CASTQGQSGSYNEQFF
TRBV2	once	NA	13	TRBJ2-7	TGTGCCAGCAGTCTGAGATCGGGGTACGAGCAGTACTTC	CASSLRSGYEQYF
TRBV7-9	NA	TRBD2	17	TRBJ2-5	TGTGCCAGCAGCCGCCGGGATAGCGGGAGGGCCAGAGAGACCCAGTACTTC	CASSRRDSGRARETQYF
TRBV6-5	NA	TRBD2	16	TRBJ2-1	TGTGCCAGCAGTTACTCTCTGCGGGAGTTCAACAATGAGCAGTTCTTC	CASSYSLREFNNEQFF
TRBV10-2	NA	NA	15	TRBJ2-1	TGCGCCAGCAGTGAGGATGGACAGCCCTACAATGAGCAGTTCTTC	CASSEDGQPYNEQFF
TRBV5-1	NA	NA	15	TRBJ2-3	TGCGCCAGCAGCTTGGTACAGGCCAGCACAGATACGCAGTATTTT	CASSLVQASTDTQYF
TRBV12-3/TRBV12-4	once	TRBD1	13	TRBJ1-2	TGTGCCAGCAGTCGGACAGGGTTCGATGGCTACACCTTC	CASSRTGFDGYTF
TRBV29-1	NA	TRBD1	13	TRBJ1-2	TGCAGCGTAGCGACAGGGTTTTGGGATGGCTACACCTTC	CSVATGFWDGYTF
TRBV5-1	NA	NA	13	TRBJ2-1	TGCGCCAGCAGAAACCCCACCACCCGGGGTCAGGTCTTC	CASRNPTTRGQVF
TRBV15	NA	TRBD1	15	TRBJ1-6	TGTGCCACCAGCAGAGTTGGGACAGGGAATTCACCCCTCCACTTT	CATSRVGTGNSPLHF
TRBV19	NA	TRBD1	17	TRBJ2-3	TGTGCCAGTAGTATGAAACAGGGGGCTATCTTTGCAGATACGCAGTATTTT	CASSMKQGAIFADTQYF
TRBV3-1/TRBV3-2	NA	NA	12	TRBJ1-2	TGTGCCAGCAGCCAAAGCTTATCGGGCTACACCTTC	CASSQSLSGYTF
TRBV5-1	few	NA	13	TRBJ2-2	TGCGCCAGCAGGGACAGTGGGAGTGTGGAGCTGTTTTTT	CASRDSGSVELFF
TRBV5-5	NA	TRBD1	17	TRBJ2-1	TGTGCCAGCAGCTTGGTGATTGGACAGGTTTCCTACAATGAGCAGTTCTTC	CASSLVIGQVSYNEQFF
TRBV5-1	NA	NA	12	TRBJ1-2	TGCGCCAGCAGCTCAGGTGGACAGAACTACACCTTC	CASSSGGQNYTF
TRBV7-2	NA	TRBD1	15	TRBJ2-1	TGTGCCAGCAGACAGGGGGGAGAAGCCTACAATGAGCAGTTCTTC	CASRQGGEAYNEQFF
TRBV13	NA	NA	14	TRBJ2-5	TGTGCCAGCAGCCGAGAACGCGGGGCAGAGACCCAGTACTTC	CASSRERGAETQYF
TRBV9	once	NA	13	TRBJ1-5	TGTGCCAGCAGCGTAGGTAGCTATCAGCCCCAGCATTTT	CASSVGSYQPQHF
TRBV2	NA	NA	15	TRBJ1-5	TGTGCCAGCAGTGACTACAGGTCTTACAATCAGCCCCAGCATTTT	CASSDYRSYNQPQHF
TRBV19	NA	TRBD1	15	TRBJ2-7	TGTGCCAGTAGCTCGACAGGGGGTCGATCCTACGAGCAGTACTTC	CASSSTGGRSYEQYF